This T cell receptor beta chain was sequenced during a study of T cell repertoires in cytomegalovirus infection. In the study overall: From public TCR beta signatures came an indication of both CMV infection and matching HLA type.

TCRdb called the reads again in MiXCR, with one record for every CDR3 protein. The top ten clones hold 70% to 75% of a sample with 7,500 to 9,500 distinct CDR3 sequences, approximately 60% of them seen once. With regard to this clonotype: Its antigen is not known. One end of the junction is discordant with germline, which a read error may explain.

Study observations and caveats: Accumulated public TCR beta family frequency recognized individuals carrying CMV together with the relevant HLA. HLA-C-restricted CMV clonotypes gave the most frequent clonotype in two of eight donors.

This sequence originates from a human donor in good health (CMV status not recorded). Some clones in this sample may be carry-over from other donors' samples. The sample taken for sequencing was PBMCs, sequenced either directly or after in vitro stimulation (not recorded which).

This CDR3 is CASSLIGVSSYNDKFF. In DNA, the CDR3 is TGTGCAAGCAGCTTAATCGGGGTCAGCTCCTACAATGATAAGTTCTTC. The chain has TRBV7-9 and TRBJ2-1; perhaps TRBD2 as D (5 bases). CDR1 and CDR2 (germline): SEHNR, FQNEAQ (reference sequence). The CDR3 spans 16 residues. Using reference TRBV7-9 and TRBJ2-1 for the parts outside the CDR3, the full variable domain is DTGVSQNPRHKITKRGQNVTFRCDPISEHNRLYWYRQTLGQGPEFLTYFQNEAQLEKSRLLSDRFSAERPKGSFSTLEIQRTEQGDSAMYLCASSLIGVSSYNDKFFGPGTRLTVL.